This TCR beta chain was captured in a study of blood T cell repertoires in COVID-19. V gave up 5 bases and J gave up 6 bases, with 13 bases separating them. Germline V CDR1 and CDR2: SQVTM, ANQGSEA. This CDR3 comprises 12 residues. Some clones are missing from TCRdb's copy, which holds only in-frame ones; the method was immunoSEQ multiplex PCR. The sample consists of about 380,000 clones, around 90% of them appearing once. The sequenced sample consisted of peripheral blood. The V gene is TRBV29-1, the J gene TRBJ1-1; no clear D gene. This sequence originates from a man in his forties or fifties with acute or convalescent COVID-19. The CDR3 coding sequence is TGCAGCGTTAGATCGGGGTCTGCTGAAGCTTTCTTT. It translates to CSVRSGSAEAFF.